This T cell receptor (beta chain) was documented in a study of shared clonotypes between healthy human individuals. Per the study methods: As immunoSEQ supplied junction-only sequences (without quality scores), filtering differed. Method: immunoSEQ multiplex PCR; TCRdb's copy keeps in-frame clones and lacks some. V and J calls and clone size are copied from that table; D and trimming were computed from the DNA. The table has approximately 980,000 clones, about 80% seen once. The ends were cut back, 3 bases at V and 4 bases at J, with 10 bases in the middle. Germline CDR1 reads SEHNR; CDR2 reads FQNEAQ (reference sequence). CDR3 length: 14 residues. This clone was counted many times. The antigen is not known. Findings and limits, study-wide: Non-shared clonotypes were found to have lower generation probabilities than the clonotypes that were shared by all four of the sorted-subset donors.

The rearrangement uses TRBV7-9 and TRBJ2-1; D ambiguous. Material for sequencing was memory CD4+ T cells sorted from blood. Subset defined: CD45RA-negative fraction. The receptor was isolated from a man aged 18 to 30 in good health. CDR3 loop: CASSFPRAYNEQFF. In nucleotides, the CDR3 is TGTGCCAGCAGCTTCCCCCGGGCGTACAATGAGCAGTTCTTC.